This TCR beta chain was found in a study of shared clonotypes between healthy human individuals. The sequencing of unsorted PBMC DNA took place on ten immunoSEQ deep assay plates. The data were produced by immunoSEQ multiplex PCR, yet TCRdb's version contains in-frame clones alone and is incomplete. The sample holds more than 400,000 clones, 65% to 85% seen once. Sequenced: PBMCs. The clonotype was recovered from a woman aged 40 to 50 in good health. Some clones in this sample may be carry-over from other donors' samples.

The DNA of the CDR3 is TGCGCCAGCTACGTCGGGAACTCCGCCACCTACGAGCAGTACTTC. Protein sequence: CASYVGNSATYEQYF. The chain combines TRBV5-1 with TRBJ2-7; a possible D gene is TRBD2 (5 bases). The CDR3 is made up of 15 amino acids. The germline gives CDR1 SGHRS, CDR2 YFSETQ. V lost 7 bases and J 2 bases, leaving 19 bases between the germline ends.